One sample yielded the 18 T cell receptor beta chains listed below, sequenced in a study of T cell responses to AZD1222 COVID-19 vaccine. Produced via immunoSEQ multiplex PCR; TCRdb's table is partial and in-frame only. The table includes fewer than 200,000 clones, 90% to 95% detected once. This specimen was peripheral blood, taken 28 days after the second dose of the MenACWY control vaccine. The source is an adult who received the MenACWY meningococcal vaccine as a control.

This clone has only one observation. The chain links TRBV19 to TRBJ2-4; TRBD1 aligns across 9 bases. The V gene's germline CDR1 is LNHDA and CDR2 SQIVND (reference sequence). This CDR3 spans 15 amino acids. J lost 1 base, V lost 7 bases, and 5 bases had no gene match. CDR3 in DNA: TGTGCCAGTAAGTCACAGGGGGCGGCCAAAAACATTCAGTACTTC. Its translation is CASKSQGAAKNIQYF.

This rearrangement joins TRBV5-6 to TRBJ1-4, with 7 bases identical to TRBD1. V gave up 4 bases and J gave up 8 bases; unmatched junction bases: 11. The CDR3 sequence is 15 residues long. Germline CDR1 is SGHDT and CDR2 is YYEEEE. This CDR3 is CASSAVVQGREKLFF. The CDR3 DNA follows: TGTGCCAGCAGCGCTGTGGTACAGGGGCGGGAAAAACTGTTTTTT. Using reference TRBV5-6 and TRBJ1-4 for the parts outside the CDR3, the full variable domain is DAGVTQSPTHLIKTRGQQVTLRCSPKSGHDTVSWYQQALGQGPQFIFQYYEEEERQRGNFPDRFSGHQFPNYSSELNVNALLLGDSALYLCASSAVVQGREKLFFGSGTQLSVL.

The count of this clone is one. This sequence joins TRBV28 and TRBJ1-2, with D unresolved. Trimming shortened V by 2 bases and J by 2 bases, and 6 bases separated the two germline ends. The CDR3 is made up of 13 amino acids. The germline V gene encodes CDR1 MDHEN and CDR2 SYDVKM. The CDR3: CASSLGGNYGYTF. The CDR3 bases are TGTGCCAGCAGTTTAGGAGGGAACTATGGCTACACCTTC.

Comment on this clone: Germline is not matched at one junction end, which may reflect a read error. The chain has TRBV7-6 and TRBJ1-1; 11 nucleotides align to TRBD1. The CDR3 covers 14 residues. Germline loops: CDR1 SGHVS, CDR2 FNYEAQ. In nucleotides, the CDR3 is TGTGCCAGCAGTTTAGGACAGGGGGCAACTGAAGCTTTCTTT. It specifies CASSLGQGATEAFF.

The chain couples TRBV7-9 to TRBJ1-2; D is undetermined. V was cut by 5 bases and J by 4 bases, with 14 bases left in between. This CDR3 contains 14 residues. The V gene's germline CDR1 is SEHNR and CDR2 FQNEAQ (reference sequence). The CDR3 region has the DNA TGTGCCAGCAGCGCCATGCCGGGGAGCTATGGCTACACCTTC. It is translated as CASSAMPGSYGYTF.

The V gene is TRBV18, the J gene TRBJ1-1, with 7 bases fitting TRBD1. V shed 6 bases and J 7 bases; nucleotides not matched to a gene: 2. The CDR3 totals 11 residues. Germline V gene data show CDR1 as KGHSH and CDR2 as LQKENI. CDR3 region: CASSRDSEAFF. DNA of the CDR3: TGTGCCAGCTCTCGGGACAGTGAAGCTTTCTTT.

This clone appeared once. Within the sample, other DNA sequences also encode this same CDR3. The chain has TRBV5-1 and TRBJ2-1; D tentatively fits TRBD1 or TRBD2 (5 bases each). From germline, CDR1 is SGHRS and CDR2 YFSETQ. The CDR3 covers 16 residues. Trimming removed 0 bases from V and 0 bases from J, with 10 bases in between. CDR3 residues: CASSLGPGSSYNEQFF. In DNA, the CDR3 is TGCGCCAGCAGCTTGGGTCCAGGGAGCTCCTACAATGAGCAGTTCTTC.

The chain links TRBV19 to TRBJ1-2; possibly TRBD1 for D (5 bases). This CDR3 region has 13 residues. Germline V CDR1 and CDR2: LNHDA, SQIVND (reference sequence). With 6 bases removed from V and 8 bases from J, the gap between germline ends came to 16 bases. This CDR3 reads CASSLGQGRGYTF. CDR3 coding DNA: TGTGCCAGTAGCCTAGGGCAGGGAAGGGGCTACACCTTC.

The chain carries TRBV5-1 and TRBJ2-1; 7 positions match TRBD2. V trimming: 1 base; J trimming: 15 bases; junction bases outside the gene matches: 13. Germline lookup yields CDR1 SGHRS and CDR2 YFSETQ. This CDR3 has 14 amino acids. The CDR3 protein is CASSLWASGGSWFF. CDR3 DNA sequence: TGCGCCAGCAGCTTGTGGGCTAGCGGCGGGAGTTGGTTCTTC.

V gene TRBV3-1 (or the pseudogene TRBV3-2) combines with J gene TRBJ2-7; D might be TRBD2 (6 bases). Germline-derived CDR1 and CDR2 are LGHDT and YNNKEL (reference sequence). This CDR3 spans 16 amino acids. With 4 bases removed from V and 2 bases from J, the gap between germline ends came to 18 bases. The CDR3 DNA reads TGTGCCAGCAGCCCAGCCCCAGGAGGGCACCCCTACGAGCAGTACTTC. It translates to CASSPAPGGHPYEQYF.

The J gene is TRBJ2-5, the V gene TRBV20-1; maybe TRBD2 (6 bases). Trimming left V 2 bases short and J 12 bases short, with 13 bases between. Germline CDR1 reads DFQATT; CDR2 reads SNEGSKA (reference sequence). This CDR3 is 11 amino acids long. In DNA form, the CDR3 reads TGCAGTGCTAGAAGAACTAGCTTTGAGTACTTC. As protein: CSARRTSFEYF.

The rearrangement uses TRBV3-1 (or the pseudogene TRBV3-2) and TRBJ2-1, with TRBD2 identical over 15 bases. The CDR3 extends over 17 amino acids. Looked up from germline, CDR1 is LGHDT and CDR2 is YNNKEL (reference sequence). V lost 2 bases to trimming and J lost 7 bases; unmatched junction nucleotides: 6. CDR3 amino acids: CASSQRTSGRGKNEQFF. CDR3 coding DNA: TGTGCCAGCAGCCAACGGACTAGCGGGAGGGGAAAGAATGAGCAGTTCTTC.

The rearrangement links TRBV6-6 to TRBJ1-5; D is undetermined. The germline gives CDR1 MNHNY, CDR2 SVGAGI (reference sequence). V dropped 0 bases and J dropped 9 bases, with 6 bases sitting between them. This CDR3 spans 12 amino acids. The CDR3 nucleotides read TGTGCCAGCAGTTACTCAAGTGGGCCCCAGCATTTT. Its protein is CASSYSSGPQHF.

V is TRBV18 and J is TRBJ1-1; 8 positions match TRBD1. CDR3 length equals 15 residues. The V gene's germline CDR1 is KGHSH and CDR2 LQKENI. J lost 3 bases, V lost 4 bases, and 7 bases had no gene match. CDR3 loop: CASSRTGIKDTEAFF. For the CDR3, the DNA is TGTGCCAGCTCACGGACAGGGATAAAGGACACTGAAGCTTTCTTT.

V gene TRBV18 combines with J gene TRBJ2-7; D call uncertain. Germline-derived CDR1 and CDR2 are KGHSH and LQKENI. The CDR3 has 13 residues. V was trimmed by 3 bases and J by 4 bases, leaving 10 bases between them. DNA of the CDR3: TGTGCCAGCTCACCTCCCCGGGCTTACGAGCAGTACTTC. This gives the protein CASSPPRAYEQYF. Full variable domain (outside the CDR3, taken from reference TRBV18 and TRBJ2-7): NAGVMQNPRHLVRRRGQEARLRCSPMKGHSHVYWYRQLPEEGLKFMVYLQKENIIDESGMPKERFSAEFPKEGPSILRIQQVVRGDSAAYFCASSPPRAYEQYFGPGTRLTVT.

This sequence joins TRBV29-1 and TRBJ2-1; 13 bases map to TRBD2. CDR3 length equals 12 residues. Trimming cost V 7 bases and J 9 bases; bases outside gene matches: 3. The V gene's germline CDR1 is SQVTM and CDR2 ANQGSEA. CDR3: CSGGLAGTEQFF. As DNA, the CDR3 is TGCAGCGGGGGACTAGCGGGAACTGAGCAGTTCTTC.

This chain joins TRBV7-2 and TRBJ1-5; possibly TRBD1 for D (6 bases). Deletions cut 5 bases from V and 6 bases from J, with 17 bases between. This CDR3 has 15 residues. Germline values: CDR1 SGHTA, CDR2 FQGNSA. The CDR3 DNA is TGTGCCAGCAGCCCAAGTGGGGGGCGCACTCAGCCCCAGCATTTT. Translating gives CASSPSGGRTQPQHF.

The CDR3 coding sequence is TGCGCCAGCAGCCGAGCCGGACTAGCGGCCCTAGGGGATACGCAGTATTTT. It specifies CASSRAGLAALGDTQYF. The chain couples TRBV4-1 to TRBJ2-3; 10 bases line up with TRBD2. This CDR3 region has 17 residues. V was clipped by 4 bases and J by 6 bases; unmatched bases: 13. Per the germline V gene, CDR1 is MGHRA and CDR2 is YSYEKL.